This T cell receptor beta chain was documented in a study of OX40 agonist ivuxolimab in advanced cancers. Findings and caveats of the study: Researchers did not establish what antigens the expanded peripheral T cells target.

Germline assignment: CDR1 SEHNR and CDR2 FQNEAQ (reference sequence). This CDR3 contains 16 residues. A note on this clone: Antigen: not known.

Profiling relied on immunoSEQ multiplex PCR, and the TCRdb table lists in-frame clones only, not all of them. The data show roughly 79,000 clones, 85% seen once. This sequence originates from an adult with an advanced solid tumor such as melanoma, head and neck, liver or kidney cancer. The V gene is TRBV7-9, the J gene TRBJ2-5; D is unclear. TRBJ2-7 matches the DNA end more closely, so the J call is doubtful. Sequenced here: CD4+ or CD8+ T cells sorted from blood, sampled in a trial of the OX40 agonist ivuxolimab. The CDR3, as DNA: TGTGCCAGCAGCTCAGAATTATCACCGCCTTACTACGAGCAGTACTTC. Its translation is CASSSELSPPYYEQYF.